These 32 T cell receptor beta chains came from one sample sequenced in a study of cytomegalovirus exposure and HLA in healthy donors. PCR used 60 Vbeta primers and 13 Jbeta primers. Sequencing used immunoSEQ multiplex PCR; TCRdb keeps in-frame clones, though not all of them. The repertoire consists of around 180,000 clones, with about 84% occurring once and the leading ten covering 4.8%. Sequenced input: PBMCs. These receptors were collected from a man between 18 and 35 years old in good health and CMV-seronegative.

This chain joins TRBV14 and TRBJ1-1; D may be TRBD1 (5 bases). CDR1 and CDR2 from the germline V gene are SGHDN and FVKESK. Deletions cut 4 bases from V and 1 base from J, with 25 bases between. CDR3 size: 19 residues. CDR3 DNA: TGTGCCAGCAGCCGGACCTGGCGGGGGATCATTTCAAGGAACACTGAAGCTTTCTTT. Translated, it gives CASSRTWRGIISRNTEAFF.

This rearrangement joins TRBV14 to TRBJ2-2; 7 positions agree with TRBD2. This CDR3 comprises 15 residues. J was trimmed by 3 bases and V by 2 bases; bases with no gene match: 3. CDR1 is SGHDN and CDR2 is FVKESK in the germline V gene. The CDR3 bases are TGTGCCAGCAGCCAACTTGCGGGAGACACCGGGGAGCTGTTTTTT. Translating gives CASSQLAGDTGELFF.

The V and J genes are TRBV11-3 and TRBJ1-1; D not resolved. In germline, CDR1 is SGHNT, CDR2 YENEEA. Trimming removed 1 base from V and 8 bases from J, with 8 bases in between. The CDR3 has 12 residues. The CDR3 DNA reads as TGTGCCAGCAGCTTAGGTACCGGGGAAGCTTTCTTT. It yields the protein CASSLGTGEAFF.

This chain connects TRBV11-2 to TRBJ2-7; TRBD2 matches 7 bases. The CDR3 sequence is 16 residues long. J lost 0 bases, V lost 1 base, and 6 bases had no gene match. Germline V gene sequence: CDR1 SGHAT, CDR2 FQNNGV. The CDR3 reads CASSLGGLPSSYEQYF. For the CDR3, the DNA is TGTGCCAGCAGCTTAGGGGGACTACCGAGCTCCTACGAGCAGTACTTC.

The chain has TRBV7-8 and TRBJ1-5; TRBD1 matches 11 bases. Losses at the gene ends were 4 bases for V and 5 bases for J; bases not matched to a gene: 4. The CDR3 contains 15 residues. Looked up from germline, CDR1 is SGHVS and CDR2 is FQNEAQ. The CDR3 bases are TGTGCCAGCAGCTCGCTGGACAGGGGGCATCAGCCCCAGCATTTT. As protein: CASSSLDRGHQPQHF. Combining the CDR3 with reference TRBV7-8 and TRBJ1-5 gives the whole variable domain GAGVSQSPRYKVAKRGQDVALRCDPISGHVSLFWYQQALGQGPEFLTYFQNEAQLDKSGLPSDRFFAERPEGSVSTLKIQRTQQEDSAVYLCASSSLDRGHQPQHFGDGTRLSIL.

This clone has only one observation. The chain couples TRBV30 to TRBJ2-7; D might be TRBD1 (5 bases). Trimming took off 4 bases at V and 0 bases at J, with 10 bases between the two ends. The CDR3 totals 13 residues. Germline values: CDR1 GTSNPN, CDR2 SVGIG (reference sequence). The DNA of the CDR3 is TGTGCCTGGACAAGACAGAACTCCTACGAGCAGTACTTC. Its protein product is CAWTRQNSYEQYF. The full variable domain, in which reference TRBV30 and TRBJ2-7 provide the parts outside the CDR3, is SQTIHQWPATLVQPVGSPLSLECTVEGTSNPNLYWYRQAAGRGLQLLFYSVGIGQISSEVPQNLSASRPQDRQFILSSKKLLLSDSGFYLCAWTRQNSYEQYFGPGTRLTVT.

The V call is TRBV7-9, the J call TRBJ2-1, with unresolved D. V lost 0 bases, J lost 9 bases, and 9 bases lay in between. The germline gives CDR1 SEHNR, CDR2 FQNEAQ (reference sequence). The CDR3 has 13 amino acids. The CDR3 region is CASSLANSFEQFF. CDR3 sequence (DNA): TGTGCCAGCAGCTTAGCGAACAGTTTTGAGCAGTTCTTC.

The V call is TRBV9, the J call TRBJ1-1, with 8 bases fitting TRBD1. This CDR3 spans 15 amino acids. Trimming cost V 4 bases and J 4 bases; bases outside gene matches: 9. Looked up from germline, CDR1 is SGDLS and CDR2 is YYNGEE. The CDR3 region is CASSQSGQGLTEAFF. The CDR3 coding sequence is TGTGCCAGCAGCCAAAGCGGACAGGGCCTCACTGAAGCTTTCTTT.

V gene TRBV9 combines with J gene TRBJ2-3; the D gene is possibly TRBD2 (6 bases). The germline V gene encodes CDR1 SGDLS and CDR2 YYNGEE. Trimming took 4 bases from V and 3 from J, leaving 15 bases between them. The CDR3 has 15 amino acids. The CDR3: CASSSQEGWTDTQYF. The DNA of the CDR3 is TGTGCCAGCAGCTCCCAGGAGGGCTGGACAGATACGCAGTATTTT.

The chain links TRBV10-3 to TRBJ2-7; the D gene is possibly TRBD2 (6 bases). The CDR3 length is 14 residues. Germline CDR1 ENHRY, CDR2 SYGVKD. With 0 bases removed from V and 7 bases from J, the gap between germline ends came to 13 bases. CDR3 residues: CAISESPGVLEQYF. As DNA, the CDR3 is TGTGCCATCAGTGAGTCCCCGGGAGTGCTGGAGCAGTACTTC.

The chain employs TRBV19 and TRBJ2-1; 8 bases match TRBD2. V lost 3 bases and J lost 2; bases outside the gene matches: 9. Germline V lookup: CDR1 LNHDA, CDR2 SQIVND (reference sequence). There are 17 residues in the CDR3. In DNA, the CDR3 is TGTGCCAGTAGTATCTCTTCCGGGACTAGGGCCTACAATGAGCAGTTCTTC. It translates to CASSISSGTRAYNEQFF.

This clone was picked up one time. This sequence joins TRBV5-1 and TRBJ2-1, with D unclear. Trimming removed 0 bases from V and 5 bases from J, with 12 bases in between. The germline V gene encodes CDR1 SGHRS and CDR2 YFSETQ. The length of the CDR3 is 15 residues. The chain's CDR3 is CASSLAQVLHNEQFF. The CDR3 region has the DNA TGCGCCAGCAGCTTGGCCCAGGTACTTCACAATGAGCAGTTCTTC.

This CDR3 reads CASGLRQTGANVLTF. CDR3 nucleotides: TGTGCTAGTGGTTTACGACAGACTGGGGCCAACGTCCTGACTTTC. This chain connects TRBV12-5 to TRBJ2-6; tentative D call: TRBD1 (5 bases). This CDR3 is 15 amino acids long. Germline-derived CDR1 and CDR2 are LGHNT and FRNRAP. Trimming took off 3 bases at V and 2 bases at J, with 8 bases between the two ends.

V is TRBV7-3 and J is TRBJ2-6; perhaps TRBD1 as D (6 bases). This CDR3 spans 20 amino acids. Trimming stripped 5 bases from V and 1 base from J, with 24 bases between. Germline V gives CDR1 SGHTA, CDR2 FQGTGA. CDR3 bases: TGTGCCAGCAGCATCTGGGGGCCAGGGAATCCCTCGTCTGGGGCCAACGTCCTGACTTTC. Translating gives CASSIWGPGNPSSGANVLTF.

The gene calls are TRBV28 and TRBJ1-2, with 7 nucleotides matching TRBD1. The CDR3 is 14 amino acids. CDR1 and CDR2 from the germline V gene are MDHEN and SYDVKM. After removal of 7 bases from V and 7 bases from J, the junction contained 12 bases not matched to a gene. The chain's CDR3 is CASTLYRDSSGYTF. CDR3 nucleotides: TGTGCCAGCACTCTATACCGGGACAGTTCTGGCTACACCTTC.

The CDR3 protein is CASSGQDREGYGYTF. Here the CDR3 DNA reads TGTGCCAGCAGCGGCCAAGACAGGGAAGGATATGGCTACACCTTC. This chain joins TRBV7-8 and TRBJ1-2; 7 nucleotides align to TRBD1. This CDR3 contains 15 residues. CDR1 and CDR2 (germline): SGHVS, FQNEAQ. V gave up 5 bases and J gave up 5 bases; unmatched junction bases: 11.

CDR3 coding DNA: TGTGCCAGCAGTTTGCTAGGGGAATATGGCTACACCTTC. Its translation is CASSLLGEYGYTF. The chain joins TRBV27 to TRBJ1-2; maybe TRBD1 (5 bases). Trimming took off 3 bases at V and 5 bases at J, with 10 bases between the two ends. CDR1 is MNHEY, CDR2 SMNVEV, per germline (reference sequence). The CDR3 totals 13 residues.

This chain links TRBV29-1 with TRBJ2-7; D not certain. The CDR3 is 11 residues long. Per germline, CDR1 SQVTM and CDR2 ANQGSEA. The germline V and J ends were trimmed by 7 bases and 1 base, with 8 bases remaining between them. The CDR3 region has the DNA TGCAGCGGCAGGTATTCCTACGAGCAGTACTTC. It specifies CSGRYSYEQYF.

About this clone itself: One junction end does not reproduce the germline sequence, and a read error may be involved. V usage is TRBV7-9 and J usage is TRBJ1-5; the D gene is possibly TRBD1 (5 bases). The CDR3 is 14 amino acids. Germline-derived CDR1 and CDR2 are SEHNR and FQNEAQ (reference sequence). The CDR3 region is CASKAGGSDQPQHF. The CDR3, as DNA: TGTGCCAGCAAGGCGGGGGGTAGCGATCAGCCCCAGCATTTT. Using reference TRBV7-9 and TRBJ1-5 for the parts outside the CDR3, the full variable domain is DTGVSQNPRHKITKRGQNVTFRCDPISEHNRLYWYRQTLGQGPEFLTYFQNEAQLEKSRLLSDRFSAERPKGSFSTLEIQRTEQGDSAMYLCASKAGGSDQPQHFGDGTRLSIL.

The genes are TRBV7-3 and TRBJ2-1; TRBD2 aligns across 15 bases. The CDR3 contains 18 residues. Germline V lookup: CDR1 SGHTA, CDR2 FQGTGA. V lost 6 bases and J lost 0; bases outside the gene matches: 6. This chain's CDR3 is CASSKGLAGGSSYNEQFF. The CDR3, as DNA: TGTGCCAGCAGTAAGGGACTAGCGGGGGGAAGCTCCTACAATGAGCAGTTCTTC.

This chain links TRBV27 with TRBJ2-5; TRBD1 matches 8 bases. Germline values: CDR1 MNHEY, CDR2 SMNVEV (reference sequence). The CDR3 spans 21 residues. The trim removed 6 bases at V and 0 bases at J, leaving 24 bases unmatched. CDR3 sequence reads: CASRAVDRGSLLDPYQETQYF. CDR3 sequence (DNA): TGTGCCAGCAGGGCCGTTGACAGGGGCTCCCTTCTTGATCCGTACCAAGAGACCCAGTACTTC.

The sample holds a few counts of this clone. The gene calls are TRBV6-6 and TRBJ2-7, with 7 positions matching TRBD1. Losses at the gene ends were 6 bases for V and 3 bases for J; bases not matched to a gene: 8. Germline-derived CDR1 and CDR2 are MNHNY and SVGAGI (reference sequence). This CDR3 comprises 14 residues. The CDR3 region is CASRGTADYYEQYF. CDR3 nucleotides: TGTGCCAGCAGAGGGACAGCCGATTACTACGAGCAGTACTTC.

The V gene is TRBV18, the J gene TRBJ1-5, with D possibly TRBD1 on 6 matching bases. The germline CDR1 and CDR2 sequences are KGHSH and LQKENI. The CDR3 consists of 20 residues. Trimming removed 1 base from V and 7 bases from J, with 29 bases in between. For the CDR3, the DNA is TGTGCCAGCTCACCACTTACAGGGAAACAGAGCGACGTCTTCCGACAGCCCCAGCATTTT. Protein: CASSPLTGKQSDVFRQPQHF.

The genes are TRBV13 and TRBJ1-2; perhaps TRBD1 as D (5 bases). Looked up from germline, CDR1 is PRHDT and CDR2 is FYEKMQ (reference sequence). This CDR3 has 13 residues. Trimming took 5 bases from V and 4 from J, leaving 11 bases between them. In DNA, the CDR3 is TGTGCCAGCAGCCGACAGAGACTCTATGGCTACACCTTC. Translation: CASSRQRLYGYTF.

This chain links TRBV11-2 with TRBJ1-6; 7 nucleotides match TRBD1. The ends lost 2 bases at V and 5 bases at J; junction bases unmatched: 15. The CDR3 runs 19 residues. The germline gives CDR1 SGHAT, CDR2 FQNNGV. The CDR3 is CASSLTWQGQPQNNSPLHF. CDR3 nucleotides: TGTGCCAGCAGCTTAACGTGGCAGGGACAGCCCCAAAATAATTCACCCCTCCACTTT.

The rearrangement uses TRBV5-1 and TRBJ2-5, with D tentatively TRBD2 (6 bases). The CDR3 is made up of 16 amino acids. In germline, CDR1 is SGHRS, CDR2 YFSETQ. Trimming left V 4 bases short and J 4 bases short, with 20 bases between. CDR3: CASSGNLGSGPETQYF. CDR3 DNA sequence: TGCGCCAGCAGCGGAAACCTGGGTAGCGGTCCAGAGACCCAGTACTTC.

This chain connects TRBV5-6 to TRBJ2-1; D is perhaps TRBD1 (5 bases). V lost 0 bases, J lost 9 bases, and 10 bases lay in between. Germline CDR1 reads SGHDT; CDR2 reads YYEEEE. The CDR3 totals 13 residues. The CDR3 coding sequence is TGTGCCAGCAGCTTGGTCCAGGGAAGTGAGCAGTTCTTC. This translates into CASSLVQGSEQFF.

This clone was seen only a few times. The V call is TRBV6-6, the J call TRBJ2-1; 11 bases align to TRBD2. There are 16 residues in the CDR3. Trimming took 6 bases from V and 4 from J; bases not matched to a gene: 8. Per the germline V gene, CDR1 is MNHNY and CDR2 is SVGAGI (reference sequence). The DNA for the CDR3 is TGTGCCAGCAGCCCCGCGACTAGCGGGAATTACAATGAGCAGTTCTTC. As protein: CASSPATSGNYNEQFF.

The rearrangement uses TRBV10-3 and TRBJ2-1, with TRBD2 matching over 11 bases. J was trimmed by 5 bases and V by 2 bases; bases with no gene match: 2. The CDR3 spans 15 residues. Germline CDR1 ENHRY, CDR2 SYGVKD. CDR3 in amino acids: CAISELAGGDNEQFF. CDR3 nucleotide sequence: TGTGCCATCAGTGAGCTAGCGGGGGGAGACAATGAGCAGTTCTTC.

This rearrangement joins TRBV19 to TRBJ2-7, with TRBD1 as a possible D gene (7 bases). Looked up from germline, CDR1 is LNHDA and CDR2 is SQIVND (reference sequence). V lost 5 bases, J lost 3 bases, and 17 bases lay in between. The CDR3 sequence is 15 residues long. The CDR3 region has the DNA TGTGCCAGTAGTCAACAGGGGACTCGAGGCTACGAGCAGTACTTC. This codes for CASSQQGTRGYEQYF.

The chain has TRBV11-1 and TRBJ1-1; TRBD1 aligns across 10 bases. Germline values: CDR1 SGHAT, CDR2 FQDESV (reference sequence). V trimming: 3 bases; J trimming: 4 bases; junction bases outside the gene matches: 2. This CDR3 has 14 amino acids. DNA of the CDR3: TGTGCCAGCAGCTTCCGGGACAGGGGCACTGAAGCTTTCTTT. Amino acids: CASSFRDRGTEAFF.

This chain uses TRBV2 with TRBJ1-1; TRBD1 matches 7 bases. This CDR3 region has 10 residues. The germline gives CDR1 SNHLY, CDR2 FYNNEI. Trimming at V came to 10 bases and at J to 8 bases, leaving 4 bases not matched to a gene. CDR3 DNA sequence: TGTGCCACCAGGGGGGGAGAAGCTTTCTTT. Amino acids: CATRGGEAFF.